The 19 T cell receptor beta chains in this list originate from one sample, sequenced in a study of OX40 agonist ivuxolimab in advanced cancers. Only in-frame clones appear in the TCRdb table, and some are missing; sequencing was by immunoSEQ multiplex PCR. This sample carries 44,000 or so clones, 65% to 85% of them seen once, and the ten largest clones take roughly 6.8%. The specimen was CD4+ or CD8+ T cells sorted from blood, collected in a trial of the OX40 agonist ivuxolimab. These receptors all come from an adult with an advanced solid tumor such as melanoma, head and neck, liver or kidney cancer.

Worth noting for this clone: A single base separates this from a much larger clone, so it may be a read error. This sequence joins TRBV5-4 and TRBJ2-7; TRBD2 might be the D (5 bases). V lost 0 bases to trimming and J lost 5 bases, with 15 bases between them. The CDR3 extends over 15 amino acids. Germline-derived CDR1 and CDR2 are SGHNT and YYREEE (reference sequence). The CDR3 reads CASSLAIGISNEQYF. DNA of the CDR3: TGTGCCAGCAGCTTGGCCATCGGGATTAGCAACGAGCAGTACTTC.

The V gene is TRBV7-9, the J gene TRBJ2-2, with D maybe TRBD2 (6 bases). CDR3 length equals 14 residues. The V end was cut by 10 bases, the J end by 4 bases, with 16 bases between. Germline loops: CDR1 SEHNR, CDR2 FQNEAQ (reference sequence). CDR3 nucleotides: TGTGCCACAATGACCGGGACTCTCACCGGGGAGCTGTTTTTT. Amino acid sequence: CATMTGTLTGELFF. The entire variable domain, with the rest obtained from reference TRBV7-9 and TRBJ2-2, is as follows: DTGVSQNPRHKITKRGQNVTFRCDPISEHNRLYWYRQTLGQGPEFLTYFQNEAQLEKSRLLSDRFSAERPKGSFSTLEIQRTEQGDSAMYLCATMTGTLTGELFFGEGSRLTVL.

The rearrangement uses TRBV19 and TRBJ1-4; D is possibly TRBD1 (6 bases). This CDR3 comprises 15 residues. Germline V gives CDR1 LNHDA, CDR2 SQIVND (reference sequence). V shed 5 bases and J shed 8 bases, with 18 bases lying between them. CDR3 bases: TGTGCCAGTAGTTCTCGCCCGGGGGCTGCGGAAAAACTGTTTTTT. It translates to CASSSRPGAAEKLFF.

This clone was counted once. The chain carries TRBV4-1 and TRBJ2-1; 14 bases match TRBD2. Trimming cost V 1 base and J 9 bases; bases outside gene matches: 11. CDR3 length: 18 residues. The germline V gene has CDR1 MGHRA and CDR2 YSYEKL. In nucleotides, the CDR3 is TGCGCCAGCAGCCAAGGACTAGCGGGAGGGATCCGGTTAACTGAGCAGTTCTTC. Translation gives CASSQGLAGGIRLTEQFF.

The chain couples TRBV7-2 to TRBJ1-1, with D unresolved. V lost 2 bases and J 1 base, leaving 8 bases between the germline ends. The CDR3 is 14 residues long. Per the germline V gene, CDR1 is SGHTA and CDR2 is FQGNSA. CDR3 sequence: CASSLKMANTEAFF. DNA for the CDR3: TGTGCCAGCAGCTTAAAGATGGCGAACACTGAAGCTTTCTTT.

In this sample, this clone turned up a few times. The J gene is TRBJ1-2, the V gene TRBV4-3, with D perhaps matching TRBD1 (6 bases). Between the trimmed V and J ends, which lost 0 bases and 4 bases, there was a span of 18 bases. The germline V gene has CDR1 LGHNA and CDR2 YSLEER. This CDR3 spans 17 amino acids. CDR3 region: CASSQDGPPGDSYGYTF. For the CDR3, the DNA is TGCGCCAGCAGCCAAGATGGTCCCCCAGGGGACTCCTATGGCTACACCTTC.

The chain employs TRBV5-1 and TRBJ2-6, with 10 bases matching TRBD1. The germline CDR1 and CDR2 sequences are SGHRS and YFSETQ. V was clipped by 0 bases and J by 1 base; unmatched bases: 7. The CDR3 consists of 19 residues. Here the CDR3 reads CASSLVLGTGDSGANVLTF. CDR3 DNA sequence: TGCGCCAGCAGCTTGGTCTTGGGGACAGGGGATTCTGGGGCCAACGTCCTGACTTTC.

The chain carries TRBV7-6 and TRBJ1-4, with unresolved D. This CDR3 spans 15 amino acids. Germline assignment: CDR1 SGHVS and CDR2 FNYEAQ. V lost 2 bases and J lost 5, with 12 bases in between. In DNA, the CDR3 is TGTGCCAGCAGCTTATCATACAGTATAAATGAAAAACTGTTTTTT. Translating it yields CASSLSYSINEKLFF.

The chain combines TRBV27 with TRBJ2-5; D may match TRBD1 or TRBD2 (6 bases each). Germline loops: CDR1 MNHEY, CDR2 SMNVEV (reference sequence). The CDR3 loop spans 13 amino acids. V was shortened by 11 bases and J by 11 bases, with 24 bases between the two germline ends. The chain's CDR3 is CALPPGALKEQYF. In DNA, the CDR3 is TGTGCCTTACCACCGGGGGCTCTGAAGGAGCAGTACTTC.

This clone came up a few times. CDR3 DNA sequence: TGCGCCAGCAGTGCCGGTGGGGGGCCCTACGAGCAGTACTTC. This codes for CASSAGGGPYEQYF. The genes are TRBV10-1 and TRBJ2-7; either TRBD1 or TRBD2 may fit D (6 bases each). Germline lookup yields CDR1 WNHNN and CDR2 SYGVQD (reference sequence). V was pared by 4 bases and J by 2 bases, with 12 bases between. This CDR3 comprises 14 residues.

This chain links TRBV6-6 with TRBJ2-7; no firm D call. The V gene's germline CDR1 is MNHNY and CDR2 SVGAGI (reference sequence). The germline V and J ends were trimmed by 5 bases and 3 bases, with 17 bases remaining between them. The CDR3 has 15 amino acids. CDR3 sequence: CASSPLLMSHYEQYF. CDR3 nucleotides: TGTGCCAGCAGTCCCCTATTGATGAGCCACTACGAGCAGTACTTC.

This rearrangement joins TRBV7-2 to TRBJ2-7; no reliable D call. Deletions cut 5 bases from V and 3 bases from J, with 14 bases between. The CDR3 runs 14 residues. From germline, CDR1 is SGHTA and CDR2 FQGNSA. The CDR3 DNA sequence: TGTGCCAGCAGCCAAGACACCGACCTCTACGAGCAGTACTTC. Its translation: CASSQDTDLYEQYF.

V usage is TRBV19 and J usage is TRBJ2-4; D may be TRBD1 (5 bases). This CDR3 has 14 amino acids. Trimming shortened V by 6 bases and J by 8 bases, and 17 bases separated the two germline ends. Germline loops: CDR1 LNHDA, CDR2 SQIVND (reference sequence). The CDR3 DNA reads as TGTGCCAGTAGCCCCGCTGAAGGGGTTGACATTCAGTACTTC. This gives the protein CASSPAEGVDIQYF.

The chain is built from TRBV7-9 and TRBJ2-1; TRBD1 agrees at 8 bases. The CDR3 extends over 12 amino acids. Germline V gene sequence: CDR1 SEHNR, CDR2 FQNEAQ (reference sequence). V lost 8 bases, J lost 9 bases, and 6 bases stayed unmatched. The CDR3 region has the DNA TGTGCCAGCGTCCGGACAGGGATTGAGCAGTTCTTC. Amino acids: CASVRTGIEQFF. The full variable domain, rest sourced from reference TRBV7-9 and TRBJ2-1, is DTGVSQNPRHKITKRGQNVTFRCDPISEHNRLYWYRQTLGQGPEFLTYFQNEAQLEKSRLLSDRFSAERPKGSFSTLEIQRTEQGDSAMYLCASVRTGIEQFFGPGTRLTVL.

This sequence joins TRBV6-6 and TRBJ1-2, with a possible D match to TRBD1 (6 bases). V lost 2 bases, J lost 2 bases, and 9 bases lay in between. Germline V lookup: CDR1 MNHNY, CDR2 SVGAGI (reference sequence). The CDR3 spans 14 residues. The CDR3 spells CASSYRGQNYGYTF. Written as DNA, the CDR3 is TGTGCCAGCAGTTACCGAGGACAGAACTATGGCTACACCTTC.

This chain links TRBV9 with TRBJ2-5; no clear D. The last part of the DNA fits TRBJ2-7 better; the J call may be wrong. There are 13 residues in the CDR3. The germline V gene has CDR1 SGDLS and CDR2 YYNGEE. CDR3 in amino acids: CASSVDSAYEQYF. The CDR3 bases are TGTGCCAGCAGCGTAGACAGCGCCTACGAGCAGTACTTC.

In this sample, this clone turned up once. The genes are TRBV5-1 and TRBJ2-3; 11 bases are shared with TRBD2. The germline CDR1 and CDR2 sequences are SGHRS and YFSETQ. The J segment lost 0 bases and the V segment lost 0 bases, leaving 3 bases of the junction unmatched. This CDR3 is 17 amino acids long. CDR3 region: CASSLGLAGPSTDTQYF. CDR3 coding DNA: TGCGCCAGCAGCTTGGGACTAGCGGGGCCGAGCACAGATACGCAGTATTTT. Supplemented by reference TRBV5-1 and TRBJ2-3, the full variable domain reads KAGVTQTPRYLIKTRGQQVTLSCSPISGHRSVSWYQQTPGQGLQFLFEYFSETQRNKGNFPGRFSGRQFSNSRSEMNVSTLELGDSALYLCASSLGLAGPSTDTQYFGPGTRLTVL.

This clone was seen a handful of times. The chain joins TRBV7-6 to TRBJ2-2, with 7 nucleotides matching TRBD1. Germline lookup yields CDR1 SGHVS and CDR2 FNYEAQ. The V gene end was trimmed by 2 bases and the J gene end by 6 bases; junction bases not matched to a gene: 6. The CDR3 has 15 amino acids. DNA for the CDR3: TGTGCCAGCAGCTTATTGACCCAGGGGGCCGGGGAGCTGTTTTTT. Amino acids: CASSLLTQGAGELFF.

A single count supports this clone. This chain connects TRBV27 to TRBJ2-1; D possibly corresponds to TRBD1 (7 bases). Germline V lookup: CDR1 MNHEY, CDR2 SMNVEV (reference sequence). The CDR3 length is 17 residues. V gave up 1 base and J gave up 8 bases, with 21 bases separating them. The chain's CDR3 is CASSLFRGTASMYEQFF. The CDR3 DNA reads as TGTGCCAGCAGTTTATTTCGGGGGACAGCCTCAATGTATGAGCAGTTCTTC.